These T cell receptor beta chains were read from a single sample in a study of vaccination and CD4 T cells after COVID-19. For these receptors, no antigen is known. TCRdb reprocessed the PCR reads with MiXCR, giving one entry per CDR3 protein. The sample holds around 25,000 distinct CDR3 sequences, 28% seen once. Sample: CD4+ T cells from blood, cultured in vitro, taken about 7 months after SARS-CoV-2 vaccination. Receptor source: a human donor who had recovered from COVID-19. Each CDR3 is given with its conserved first and last residue. A D gene is named only where the DNA matches it firmly. Expanded clones get a size class; other rows say once, few or many, or leave the size out.

V	size	J	D	DNA	CDR3
TRBV28	few	TRBJ2-1	TRBD2	TGTGCCAGCAGTTTTAGGGGACTAGGGGTCAATGAGCAGTTCTTC	CASSFRGLGVNEQFF
TRBV7-3	NA	TRBJ2-1	TRBD2	TGTGCCAGCAGCCCCGGGGGGGCCTACAATGAGCAGTTCTTC	CASSPGGAYNEQFF
TRBV4-1	NA	TRBJ1-5	TRBD1	TGCGCCAGCAGCCAGAGGGACAGCCTTACACGGTATCGCAATCAGCCCCAGCATTTT	CASSQRDSLTRYRNQPQHF
TRBV20-1	few	TRBJ2-7	NA	TGCAGCGCCCCACACCAGAACGAGCAGTACTTC	CSAPHQNEQYF
TRBV15	NA	TRBJ2-6	NA	TGTGCCACCAGCAGAGGGGGCGACTCTGGGGCCAACGTCCTGACTTTC	CATSRGGDSGANVLTF
TRBV5-4	NA	TRBJ2-7	NA	TGTGCCAGCAGCTTGGTATCCCACAGCGCGACCGTCTACGAGCAGTACTTC	CASSLVSHSATVYEQYF
TRBV20-1	few	TRBJ2-1	TRBD2	TGCAGTGCTAGAGATCTACTAGCGGCAAATGAGCAGTTCTTC	CSARDLLAANEQFF
TRBV27	NA	TRBJ2-2	NA	TGTGCCAGCAGTTACCGGACTGGTAACACCGGGGAGCTGTTTTTT	CASSYRTGNTGELFF
TRBV28	NA	TRBJ1-5	NA	TGTGCCAGCAGCTTGGACGGCAATCAGCCCCAGCATTTT	CASSLDGNQPQHF
TRBV20-1	few	TRBJ2-7	TRBD2	TGCAGTGCAACCACCGGGACTAGGCAAAAATACGAGCAGTACTTC	CSATTGTRQKYEQYF
TRBV6-1	few	TRBJ2-7	NA	TGTGCCAGTCAGTCGGGCATCACCTACGAGCAGTACTTC	CASQSGITYEQYF
TRBV20-1	few	TRBJ2-1	TRBD1	TGCAGTGCGAAAGCGGGACAGGGTAGCACCGAGCAGTTCTTC	CSAKAGQGSTEQFF
TRBV6-1	NA	TRBJ2-2	NA	TGTGCCAGCAGGTGGGACTGGGCGAACACCGGGGAGCTGTTTTTT	CASRWDWANTGELFF
TRBV15	NA	TRBJ2-1	TRBD2	TGTGCCACCAGAACCGTCCCCGGTCAGCGAGCGGGAGGGACCAGCTCCTACAATGAGCAGTTCTTC	CATRTVPGQRAGGTSSYNEQFF
TRBV10-3	NA	TRBJ2-2	NA	TGTGCCATCAGTGATTCGGGGAACCTTAACACCGGGGAGCTGTTTTTT	CAISDSGNLNTGELFF
TRBV6-1	NA	TRBJ2-1	NA	TGTGCCAGCATCGCCAGAGCCGGCTCCTACAATGAGCAGTTCTTC	CASIARAGSYNEQFF
TRBV15	medium-sized	TRBJ1-5	NA	TGTGCCACCAGCAGGGGGTATCAGCCCCAGCATTTT	CATSRGYQPQHF
TRBV20-1	few	TRBJ2-3	NA	TGCAGTGCTAGAGATCCCATAGGGGATACGCAGTATTTT	CSARDPIGDTQYF
TRBV4-2	NA	TRBJ2-3	NA	TGTGCCAGCAGCCAAGATCTCCCCCTGGATACGCAGTATTTT	CASSQDLPLDTQYF
TRBV7-2	few	TRBJ2-1	NA	TGTGCCAGCAGCTTAGGTGTACGAGGCTCCTACAATGAGCAGTTCTTC	CASSLGVRGSYNEQFF
TRBV7-2	few	TRBJ2-1	TRBD2	TGTGCCAGCAGCTTAAGCGGGAGCCGTGGTAATGAGCAGTTCTTC	CASSLSGSRGNEQFF
TRBV7-9	few	TRBJ1-6	NA	TGTGCCAGCAGTTTATGGGACATCAATTCACCCCTCCACTTT	CASSLWDINSPLHF
TRBV19	NA	TRBJ2-7	NA	TGTGCCAGTAGTACCGTTCCGGGACTCTCCTACGAGCAGTACTTC	CASSTVPGLSYEQYF
TRBV2	NA	TRBJ2-5	NA	TGTGCCAGCAAAGAGTGGGAGACCCAGTACTTC	CASKEWETQYF
TRBV20-1	NA	TRBJ2-2	NA	TGCAGTGCTAGGACTAGTAGTAACGGGGAGCTGTTTTTT	CSARTSSNGELFF
TRBV6-4	few	TRBJ1-1	NA	TGTGCCAGCAGTGAAAATGGGGGGAGCACTGAAGCTTTCTTT	CASSENGGSTEAFF
TRBV6-1	few	TRBJ2-7	NA	TGTGCCAGCAGTCGGGACATCCGGGGGTCCTACGAGCAGTACTTC	CASSRDIRGSYEQYF
TRBV25-1	few	TRBJ2-3	TRBD2	TGTGCCAGCAGTGACCGGCGGGAGGGCACAGATACGCAGTATTTT	CASSDRREGTDTQYF
TRBV25-1	NA	TRBJ2-7	TRBD2	TGTGCCAGCAGTGCTTACGGGACTAGCTTCAACGAGCAGTACTTC	CASSAYGTSFNEQYF
TRBV5-1	NA	TRBJ1-2	TRBD1	TGCGCCAGCAGCCTAGGACAGGGAGATGGCTACACCTTC	CASSLGQGDGYTF
TRBV5-4	NA	TRBJ2-1	NA	TGTGCCAGCAGCCTCCCATCCACCACCTCCTACAATGAGCAGTTCTTC	CASSLPSTTSYNEQFF
TRBV20-1	NA	TRBJ2-7	TRBD2	TGCAGTGCTAGAGGGACTAGCGGCTACGAGCAGTACTTC	CSARGTSGYEQYF
TRBV7-8	few	TRBJ2-1	TRBD2	TGTGCCAGCAGCTTCCGACTCGGGACTAGCGGGAACGAGCAGTTCTTC	CASSFRLGTSGNEQFF
TRBV19	few	TRBJ2-1	NA	TGTGCCAGTAGTACCTGGGGTAGGTCTAGCAGAGACAATGAGCAGTTCTTC	CASSTWGRSSRDNEQFF